The rows below give T cell receptor beta chains drawn from one sample of a study of Graves' ophthalmopathy and Graves' hyperthyroidism. MiXCR was run by TCRdb on the multiplex PCR reads, yielding one entry per CDR3 protein. This table has 900,000 to 1,200,000 distinct CDR3 sequences, around a third appearing once. The sequencing sample was made of peripheral blood or thyroid tissue (not recorded which). These receptors were collected from an adult man with Graves' hyperthyroidism. Both conserved end residues are part of each CDR3. The order of the fields is D gene, V gene, J gene, clone size, CDR3 protein, CDR3 DNA. The D gene is left open where the match is weak. Rows give clone size only sometimes, using once, few, many, or a class for an expanded clone.

>.|TRBV7-2|TRBJ1-1|.
CASSFQSGGGDNTEAFF
TGTGCCAGCAGCTTCCAAAGCGGGGGGGGGGACAACACTGAAGCTTTCTTT
>TRBD2|TRBV7-8|TRBJ2-3|.
CASSPGTSSSRFTQYF
TGTGCCAGCAGCCCCGGGACTAGTTCATCCAGGTTCACGCAGTATTTT
>TRBD1|TRBV13|TRBJ2-2|few
CASSPGTGGPGGGELFF
TGTGCCAGCAGCCCCGGGACAGGGGGACCGGGTGGCGGGGAGCTGTTTTTT
>.|TRBV29-1|TRBJ2-7|.
CSAGRPAGQYF
TGCAGCGCTGGCCGACCAGCGGGGCAGTACTTC
>TRBD1|TRBV7-9|TRBJ1-2|.
CASSGDRAANYGYTF
TGTGCCAGCAGCGGAGACAGGGCAGCAAACTATGGCTACACCTTC
>TRBD1|TRBV6-5|TRBJ1-2|few
CASSHPTGYDGYTF
TGTGCCAGCAGTCACCCGACAGGGTACGATGGCTACACCTTC
>TRBD1|TRBV4-1|TRBJ2-7|few
CASSQAGGAMYYEQYF
TGCGCCAGCAGCCAAGCAGGGGGCGCGATGTACTACGAGCAGTACTTC
>.|TRBV2|TRBJ1-2|.
CASRVGGGSYGYTF
TGTGCCAGCAGGGTCGGAGGGGGGTCCTATGGCTACACCTTC
>TRBD1|TRBV6-6|TRBJ1-2|many
CASSQPGTGPYGYTF
TGTGCCAGCAGTCAACCCGGGACAGGGCCATATGGCTACACCTTC
>TRBD1|TRBV20-1|TRBJ2-7|many
CSARKTGGLHEQYF
TGCAGTGCTCGTAAAACAGGGGGATTGCACGAGCAGTACTTC
>.|TRBV9|TRBJ1-1|many
CASSVGNLRTEAFF
TGTGCCAGCAGCGTAGGGAACCTGAGGACTGAAGCTTTCTTT
>.|TRBV6-6|TRBJ1-5|.
CASSETEYSNQPQHF
TGTGCCAGCAGTGAGACAGAGTATAGCAATCAGCCCCAGCATTTT
>TRBD2|TRBV20-1|TRBJ2-7|many
CSASASGSYEQYF
TGCAGTGCGTCGGCTAGCGGGAGTTACGAGCAGTACTTC
>.|TRBV19|TRBJ2-7|many
CASSTASYEQYF
TGTGCCAGTAGTACTGCCTCCTACGAGCAGTACTTC
>.|TRBV19|TRBJ1-3|few
CASSQSRESSGNTIYF
TGTGCCAGTAGTCAAAGCCGGGAGAGCTCTGGAAACACCATATATTTT
>TRBD2|TRBV10-3|TRBJ2-5|.
CAISAPGLAGVRETQYF
TGTGCCATCAGTGCGCCGGGACTAGCGGGAGTGCGGGAGACCCAGTACTTC
>TRBD2|TRBV9|TRBJ2-7|many
CASSPGGGAHEQYF
TGTGCCAGCAGCCCCGGGGGGGGGGCCCACGAGCAGTACTTC
>.|TRBV20-1|TRBJ1-2|.
CSAKHSGGYTF
TGCAGTGCTAAGCACTCTGGAGGCTACACCTTC
>TRBD1|TRBV4-2|TRBJ2-7|.
CASSQDHIGTGGYEQYF
TGTGCCAGCAGCCAAGATCATATAGGGACAGGGGGCTACGAGCAGTACTTC
>TRBD2|TRBV7-2|TRBJ2-2|.
CASSLARTSGRAGTGELFF
TGTGCCAGCAGCTTAGCAAGGACTAGCGGGAGGGCCGGAACCGGGGAGCTGTTTTTT
>.|TRBV10-1|TRBJ2-2|many
CASSDTGGTGELFF
TGCGCCAGCAGTGATACTGGGGGCACCGGGGAGCTGTTTTTT
>TRBD1|TRBV29-1|TRBJ2-7|.
CSISQGAQGSSYEQYF
TGCAGCATTTCACAGGGGGCCCAGGGGAGTTCCTACGAGCAGTACTTC
>.|TRBV12-3/TRBV12-4|TRBJ2-7|.
CASTPRPSDYEQYF
TGTGCCAGCACCCCTCGGCCTAGCGACTACGAGCAGTACTTC
>.|TRBV20-1|TRBJ2-7|many
CSARGPNYEQYF
TGCAGTGCAAGGGGCCCCAACTACGAGCAGTACTTC
>.|TRBV25-1|TRBJ2-6|.
CASSGGGGTEAF
TGTGCCAGCAGTGGGGGAGGTGGCACTGAAGCTTTC
>.|TRBV9|TRBJ1-4|many
CASSAGQPRWEKLFF
TGTGCCAGCAGCGCCGGACAGCCCCGATGGGAAAAACTGTTTTTT
>.|TRBV4-2|TRBJ1-5|.
CASSQVEGSNQPQHF
TGTGCCAGCAGCCAAGTTGAGGGTAGCAATCAGCCCCAGCATTTT
>.|TRBV5-6|TRBJ2-2|.
CASSLVGPTGELFF
TGTGCCAGCAGCTTGGTCGGACCCACCGGGGAGCTGTTTTTT
>.|TRBV6-1|TRBJ1-2|.
CASTTEAAYEQGNYGYTF
TGTGCCAGCACGACAGAGGCGGCCTACGAGCAGGGTAACTATGGCTACACCTTC
>.|TRBV7-2|TRBJ2-5|many
CASSFQNRETQYF
TGTGCCAGCAGCTTCCAGAATAGAGAGACCCAGTACTTC
>.|TRBV7-8|TRBJ1-5|.
CASTLGGPLDQPQHF
TGTGCCAGCACCTTAGGGGGGCCCTTGGATCAGCCCCAGCATTTT
>.|TRBV5-6|TRBJ2-7|many
CASSTGGSRVTYEQYF
TGTGCCAGCAGCACCGGAGGGTCTAGGGTTACCTACGAGCAGTACTTC
>.|TRBV6-5|TRBJ1-5|.
CASINDGHF
TGTGCCAGCATCAACGACGGACATTTT
>.|TRBV6-5|TRBJ1-5|.
CVSSYSVNQPQHF
TGTGTCAGCAGTTACTCGGTCAATCAGCCCCAGCATTTT
>.|TRBV7-9|TRBJ2-7|.
CASSLPIPYEQYF
TGTGCCAGCAGCTTACCCATCCCCTACGAGCAGTACTTC
>.|TRBV29-1|TRBJ2-3|few
CSGTPDRVEYF
TGCAGCGGAACTCCGGACAGAGTCGAGTATTTT
>TRBD1|TRBV24-1|TRBJ2-2|many
CATGDRVDTGELFF
TGTGCCACTGGAGACAGGGTGGACACCGGGGAGCTGTTTTTT
>.|TRBV19|TRBJ1-2|.
CASSIGTEANYGYTF
TGTGCCAGTAGTATTGGCACTGAAGCTAACTATGGCTACACCTTC
>TRBD1|TRBV7-9|TRBJ2-7|many
CASSLADRGPSYEQYF
TGTGCCAGCAGCTTAGCCGACAGGGGGCCGTCCTACGAGCAGTACTTC
>.|TRBV6-4|TRBJ1-1|many
CASSQTLNTEAFF
TGTGCCAGCAGTCAAACACTGAACACTGAAGCTTTCTTT
>TRBD2|TRBV6-5|TRBJ2-7|.
CASSKAGGSYEQYF
TGTGCCAGCAGTAAAGCGGGAGGATCCTACGAGCAGTACTTC
>.|TRBV5-6|TRBJ2-7|few
CASRNKAETYEQYF
TGTGCCAGCCGGAACAAAGCGGAGACCTACGAGCAGTACTTC
>.|TRBV19|TRBJ2-7|few
CASGVGTTPYEQYF
TGTGCCAGTGGGGTGGGGACAACCCCCTACGAGCAGTACTTC
>TRBD1|TRBV6-2/TRBV6-3|TRBJ1-5|.
CASSMGDRANQPQHF
TGTGCCAGCAGTATGGGAGACAGGGCTAATCAGCCCCAGCACTTT
>TRBD1|TRBV10-3|TRBJ1-5|many
CAISERGQGNQPQHF
TGTGCCATCAGTGAGAGGGGACAGGGGAATCAGCCCCAGCATTTT
>TRBD2|TRBV10-3|TRBJ2-7|.
CAISEGRGTSYEQYF
TGTGCCATCAGTGAGGGGAGGGGAACCTCCTACGAGCAGTACTTC
>TRBD1|TRBV5-6|TRBJ1-1|few
CASSFGTGIMNTEAFF
TGTGCCAGCAGCTTCGGGACAGGAATTATGAACACTGAAGCTTTCTTT